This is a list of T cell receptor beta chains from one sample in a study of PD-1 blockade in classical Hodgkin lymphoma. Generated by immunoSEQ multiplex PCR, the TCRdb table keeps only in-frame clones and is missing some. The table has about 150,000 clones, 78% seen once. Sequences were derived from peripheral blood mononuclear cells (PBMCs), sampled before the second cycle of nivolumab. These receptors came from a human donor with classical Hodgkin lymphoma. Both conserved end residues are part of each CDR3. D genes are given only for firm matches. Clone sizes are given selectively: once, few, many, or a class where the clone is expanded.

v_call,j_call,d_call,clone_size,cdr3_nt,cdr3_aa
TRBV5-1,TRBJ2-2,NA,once,TGCGCCAGCAGCCTAGCAGACGCCGGGGAGCTGTTTTTT,CASSLADAGELFF
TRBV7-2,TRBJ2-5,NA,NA,TGTGCCAGCAGCAAACGCGGGACGGACCAAGAGACCCAGTACTTC,CASSKRGTDQETQYF
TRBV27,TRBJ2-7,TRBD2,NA,TGTGCCAGCAGTTTAATGTACGGGAGGGCCTTTAACGAGCAGTACTTC,CASSLMYGRAFNEQYF
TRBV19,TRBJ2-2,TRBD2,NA,TGTGCCAGTAGTAACGGTTGGCTAGCGGGTGCCACCGGGGAGCTGTTTTTT,CASSNGWLAGATGELFF
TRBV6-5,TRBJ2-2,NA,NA,TGTGCCAGCATGCGGGCGGACCGGGGTACCGGGGAGCTGTTTTTT,CASMRADRGTGELFF
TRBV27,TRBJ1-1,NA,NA,TGTGCCAGCAGTTTAGGAAACCCTAACAAGGCTGAAGCTTTCTTT,CASSLGNPNKAEAFF
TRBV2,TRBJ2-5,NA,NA,TGTGCCAGCCGTGGGTGGGAGACCCAGTACTTC,CASRGWETQYF
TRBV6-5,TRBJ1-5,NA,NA,TGTGCCAGCAGTTACTCGCGGCGAACTCAGCCCCAGCATTTT,CASSYSRRTQPQHF
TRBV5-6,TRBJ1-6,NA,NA,TGTGCCAGCAGGAGTCGACCGAATGTGGATTCACCCCTCCACTTT,CASRSRPNVDSPLHF
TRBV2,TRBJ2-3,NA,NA,TGTGCCAGCAGTGGGGGATTCACAGATACGCAGTATTTT,CASSGGFTDTQYF
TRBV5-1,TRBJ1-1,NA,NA,TGCGCCAGCAGCTTGGGGGAGCCTGAAGCTTTCTTT,CASSLGEPEAFF
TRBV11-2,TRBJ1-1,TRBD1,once,TGTGCCAGCAGCTCCCTCCGGACAGGGGGCGGGGTAATGAACACTGAAGCTTTCTTT,CASSSLRTGGGVMNTEAFF
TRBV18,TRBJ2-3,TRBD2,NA,TGTGCCAGCTCACCGGTGGTGCTAGCGGGGGGCCCAGATACGCAGTATTTT,CASSPVVLAGGPDTQYF
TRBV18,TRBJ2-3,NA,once,TGTGCCAGCTCACCATCGCAGGGTACAGATACGCAGTATTTT,CASSPSQGTDTQYF
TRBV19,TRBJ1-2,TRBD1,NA,TGTGCCAGTAGAGGGACAGCCAACTATGGCTACACCTTC,CASRGTANYGYTF
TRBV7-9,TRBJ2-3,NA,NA,TGTGCCAGCAGCTTGACGCTCGGGGGGCGGGTTGCGAGGAAGAATACGCAGTATTTT,CASSLTLGGRVARKNTQYF
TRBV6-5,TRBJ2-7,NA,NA,TGTGCCAGCAGTTACGGTCCGACGGGCTCCTACGAGCAGTACTTC,CASSYGPTGSYEQYF